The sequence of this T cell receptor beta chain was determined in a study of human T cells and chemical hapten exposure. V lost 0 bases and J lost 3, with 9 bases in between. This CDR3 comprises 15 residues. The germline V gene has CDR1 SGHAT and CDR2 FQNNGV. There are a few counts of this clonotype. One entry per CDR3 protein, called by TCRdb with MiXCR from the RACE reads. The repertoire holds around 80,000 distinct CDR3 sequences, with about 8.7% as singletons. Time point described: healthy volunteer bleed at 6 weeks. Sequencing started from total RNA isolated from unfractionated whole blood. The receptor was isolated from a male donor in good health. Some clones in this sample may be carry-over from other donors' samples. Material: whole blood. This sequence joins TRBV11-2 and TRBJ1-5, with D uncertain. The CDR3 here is CASSLDPHFNQPQHF. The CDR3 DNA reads TGTGCCAGCAGCTTAGATCCCCATTTCAATCAGCCCCAGCATTTT. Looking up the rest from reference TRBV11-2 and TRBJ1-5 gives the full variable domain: EAGVAQSPRYKIIEKRQSVAFWCNPISGHATLYWYQQILGQGPKLLIQFQNNGVVDDSQLPKDRFSAERLKGVDSTLKIQPAKLEDSAVYLCASSLDPHFNQPQHFGDGTRLSIL.